This T cell receptor beta chain came from a study of blood T cell repertoires in COVID-19. Here immunoSEQ multiplex PCR was the method, and the copy in TCRdb shows in-frame clones only, minus some. The sample comprises 150,000 to 200,000 clones, around 78% of which are singletons, and approximately 4.4% rests with the top ten. The germline gives CDR1 SGHNT, CDR2 YENEEA. Trimming left V 3 bases short and J 1 base short, with 6 bases between. This CDR3 region has 13 residues. This receptor was taken from a woman aged 50 to 60 who had recovered from COVID-19. Sequences were obtained from PBMCs or T cells enriched from blood (not recorded which). The V call is TRBV11-3, the J call TRBJ1-1; D gene unclear. The CDR3 region is CASSFNGNTEAFF. Written as DNA, the CDR3 is TGTGCCAGCAGCTTTAACGGGAACACTGAAGCTTTCTTT.